This paragraph reports one T cell receptor (beta chain). This sample is part of a study of metastatic and nonmetastatic thyroid tumors. For the study at large: Samples came from malignant and benign thyroid patients, and repertoires were compared across blood and tumor or nodule tissue.

The junction had 15 bases not matched to a gene; V was cut back by 1 base and J by 1 base. The CDR3 has 18 amino acids. Germline V CDR1 and CDR2: DFQATT, SNEGSKA (reference sequence). Thyroid surgery took place with no prior treatment in any patient. Per the original methods: Differences in CDR3 between clinicopathological groups were drawn on to build a classifier intended to discriminate distant-metastatic papillary thyroid cancer patients. Using MiXCR, TCRdb reanalyzed the PCR reads. The V and J calls were not made by the authors but by TCRdb's processing. The profile shows just under 9,500 clones, roughly 30% of them singletons.

The sequencing sample was made of adjacent normal tissue. The J gene is TRBJ2-5, the V gene TRBV20-1; 7 nucleotides match TRBD1. The TCR sequence derives from a female donor with papillary thyroid cancer or a benign thyroid nodule (not recorded which). Some clones in this sample may be carry-over from other donors' samples. The CDR3 sequence is CSARVSMKGARTQETQYF. As DNA, the CDR3 is TGCAGTGCTAGAGTGAGTATGAAGGGGGCCAGGACCCAAGAGACCCAGTACTTC.